This TCR beta chain stems from a study of CD8+CD57+ T cells in acquired aplastic anemia. Overall study: Average DNA yield from sorted CD4+ and CD8+ cells was approximately 3 ug.

Patients selected for sequencing had displayed CD8+CD57+ cell expansion by flow cytometry. Deletions cut 0 bases from V and 5 bases from J, with 7 bases between. From germline, CDR1 is SEHNR and CDR2 FQNEAQ (reference sequence). The CDR3 is 13 residues long. Genomic DNA acted as the template from which TCR beta VDJ combination and CDR3 sequence profiling were carried out. TCRdb used MiXCR to reprocess the reads, holding one entry per CDR3 protein. The sample gives 150,000 to 200,000 distinct CDR3 sequences, 48% of which show up once; more than 1.5% is in the top ten. V is TRBV7-9 and J is TRBJ2-5; D gene ambiguous. This receptor was identified in a human donor with aplastic anemia. The sequenced sample consisted of sorted CD4+, CD8+, or CD8+CD57+ T cells (not recorded which) from PBMCs. CDR3 in amino acids: CASSLAPTETQYF. DNA of the CDR3: TGTGCCAGCAGCTTAGCGCCGACGGAGACCCAGTACTTC.